The entry below gives a single T cell receptor beta chain sequence along with its context. Original processing notes: Reference gene primer amplification in the assay estimated nucleated cell counts. TCRdb's copy holds only in-frame clones and misses some; the assay was immunoSEQ multiplex PCR. Clone size and the V and J calls come from that table; the DNA yielded D and trimming. The data hold some 87,000 clones, with around four fifths observed a single time. There are 13 residues in the CDR3. Trimming cost V 1 base and J 3 bases, with 7 bases left between them. Germline V gives CDR1 LGHDT, CDR2 YNNKEL (reference sequence). These data come from a study of blood T cell repertoires in COVID-19. Study details: From the United States, Italy and Spain came samples of acute and convalescent COVID-19. In each case, the material was cDNA or gDNA derived from T cells, B-cell-depleted T cells, or PBMCs.

The chain is built from TRBV3-1 (or the pseudogene TRBV3-2) and TRBJ2-7, with D uncertain. Source material: peripheral blood. This receptor was taken from a human donor in a cohort sampled during active COVID-19. CDR3 in DNA: TGTGCCAGCAGCCAAGTCAACAACTACGAGCAGTACTTC. It is translated as CASSQVNNYEQYF.